This TCR beta chain was identified in a study of spatial heterogeneity in lung cancer. Study-wide results and caveats: The study found that expanded intratumoral alpha and beta TCR counts tracked tumor mutation counts.

With V trimmed by 1 base and J by 6 bases, 3 bases remained unmatched. CDR1 and CDR2 from the germline V gene are SNHLY and FYNNEI. The CDR3 length is 14 residues. TCRdb ran MiXCR on the 5' RACE reads and lists one entry per CDR3 protein. The sample consists of roughly 5,300 distinct CDR3 sequences, under 8.5% of them appearing once. On this clonotype itself: No antigen is known for it.

Time point in this sample: sample taken at primary tumor resection. This receptor was obtained from a female donor with early-stage non-small cell lung cancer. This sequence joins TRBV2 and TRBJ1-5, with 7 bases fitting TRBD1. The sequencing used lung tumor tissue, collected at surgery. The CDR3 DNA reads TGTGCCAGCAGTGAAGAGGGGGCGAGTCAGCCCCAGCATTTT. Translating it yields CASSEEGASQPQHF.